This T cell receptor (beta chain) was identified during a study of T cell repertoires in cytomegalovirus infection. This clonotype appeared a few times. As yet, its antigen is unknown. This CDR3 is built from 18 residues. Losses at the gene ends were 3 bases for V and 0 bases for J; bases not matched to a gene: 7. Per the germline V gene, CDR1 is KGHDR and CDR2 is SFDVKD. One entry per CDR3 protein, called by TCRdb with MiXCR from the reads. Seen here are 900,000 to 950,000 distinct CDR3 sequences, about 33% observed once, and the top ten hold around an eighth. This material consisted of cultured CD8+ T cells from PBMCs, taken from culture after CMV antigen stimulation. The rearrangement joins TRBV24-1 to TRBJ1-5; 10 nucleotides align to TRBD1. This clonotype originated in a human donor in good health (CMV status not recorded). Some clones in this sample may be carry-over from other donors' samples. The CDR3 region is CATSDSGTGVNSNQPQHF. The CDR3 region has the DNA TGTGCCACCAGTGATAGCGGGACAGGGGTTAATAGCAATCAGCCCCAGCATTTT.